This T cell receptor (beta chain) is from a study of shared clonotypes between healthy human individuals. TCRdb keeps only in-frame clones here, not all; method: immunoSEQ multiplex PCR. Of more than 2 million clones listed, about 94% were seen once; the top ten hold less than 2%. Germline-derived CDR1 and CDR2 are LGHNA and YSLEER. The CDR3 totals 17 residues. V lost 0 bases, J lost 2 bases, and 15 bases lay in between. General observations from the study: Few donors limited the genetic and exposure-history diversity represented. Of the naive CD4 clonotypes, roughly 5% were shared across several donors. Shared clonotypes across all four donors exceeded non-shared ones in generation probability.

CD8 cells regarded as naive lacked CD45RO, were positively chosen for CCR7, and omitted terminally differentiated effector memory CD45RA+ cells. In its sample, this clone was seen once. Its antigen remains unidentified. The sequencing sample was made of naive CD8+ T cells from PBMCs. This sequence was found in a man in his late teens or twenties in good health. Some clones in this sample may be carry-over from other donors' samples. This chain uses TRBV4-3 with TRBJ2-3, with D maybe TRBD1 (5 bases). The CDR3 loop is CASSQDVDSEITDTQYF. The CDR3 nucleotides read TGCGCCAGCAGCCAAGATGTCGACAGCGAAATCACAGATACGCAGTATTTT.